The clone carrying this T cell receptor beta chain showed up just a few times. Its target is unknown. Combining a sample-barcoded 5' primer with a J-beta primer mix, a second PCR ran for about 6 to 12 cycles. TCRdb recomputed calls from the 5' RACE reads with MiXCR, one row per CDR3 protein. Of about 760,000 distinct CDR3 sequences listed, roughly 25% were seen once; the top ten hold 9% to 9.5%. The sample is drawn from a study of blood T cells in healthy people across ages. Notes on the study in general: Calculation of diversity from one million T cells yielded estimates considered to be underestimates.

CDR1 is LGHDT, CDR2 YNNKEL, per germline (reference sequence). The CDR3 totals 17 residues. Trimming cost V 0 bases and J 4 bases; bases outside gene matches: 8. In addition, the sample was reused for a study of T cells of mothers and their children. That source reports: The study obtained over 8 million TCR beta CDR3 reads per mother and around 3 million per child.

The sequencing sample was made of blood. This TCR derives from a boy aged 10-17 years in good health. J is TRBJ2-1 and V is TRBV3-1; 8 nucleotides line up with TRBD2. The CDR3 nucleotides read TGTGCCAGCAGCCAAGATATCTCCGAGCGGGGGTACAATGAGCAGTTCTTC. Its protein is CASSQDISERGYNEQFF.